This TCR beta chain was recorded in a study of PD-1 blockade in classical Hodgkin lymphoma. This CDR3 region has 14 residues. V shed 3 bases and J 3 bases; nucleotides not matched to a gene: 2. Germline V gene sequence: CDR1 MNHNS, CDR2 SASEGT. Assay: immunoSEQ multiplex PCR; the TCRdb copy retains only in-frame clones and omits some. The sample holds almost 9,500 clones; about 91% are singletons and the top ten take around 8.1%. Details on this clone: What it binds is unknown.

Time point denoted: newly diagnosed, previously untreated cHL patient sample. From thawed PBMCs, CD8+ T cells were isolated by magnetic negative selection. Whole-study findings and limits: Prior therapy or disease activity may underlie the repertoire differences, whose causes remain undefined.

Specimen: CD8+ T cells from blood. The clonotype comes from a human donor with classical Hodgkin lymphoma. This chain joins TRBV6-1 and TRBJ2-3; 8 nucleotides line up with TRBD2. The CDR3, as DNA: TGTGCCAGCAGTGACAAGCGGGGGACAGATACGCAGTATTTT. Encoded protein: CASSDKRGTDTQYF.